The subject of this entry is one T cell receptor beta chain. The antigen remains undetermined. This record belongs to a study of lymphopenia after photon versus proton radiotherapy. The study, taken as a whole, reports: Survival link was tested only in deceased patients; proton benefit remains a possibility. Relative stability marked proton patients; photon patients lost diversity and naive cells.

Trimming cost V 6 bases and J 1 base; bases outside gene matches: 1. Germline CDR1 ENHRY, CDR2 SYGVKD. This CDR3 has 13 amino acids. The assay was immunoSEQ multiplex PCR, and TCRdb's table has in-frame clones only and misses some. The sample holds tens of thousands of clones, around 87% seen once. V and J are TRBV10-3 and TRBJ1-1; 8 nucleotides agree with TRBD1. The sample consisted of peripheral blood, taken from a patient treated with proton-based radiotherapy. The receptor was isolated from an elderly man with esophageal cancer. CDR3 sequence: CAISGQGNTEAFF. CDR3 DNA: TGTGCCATCAGCGGACAGGGGAACACTGAAGCTTTCTTT.